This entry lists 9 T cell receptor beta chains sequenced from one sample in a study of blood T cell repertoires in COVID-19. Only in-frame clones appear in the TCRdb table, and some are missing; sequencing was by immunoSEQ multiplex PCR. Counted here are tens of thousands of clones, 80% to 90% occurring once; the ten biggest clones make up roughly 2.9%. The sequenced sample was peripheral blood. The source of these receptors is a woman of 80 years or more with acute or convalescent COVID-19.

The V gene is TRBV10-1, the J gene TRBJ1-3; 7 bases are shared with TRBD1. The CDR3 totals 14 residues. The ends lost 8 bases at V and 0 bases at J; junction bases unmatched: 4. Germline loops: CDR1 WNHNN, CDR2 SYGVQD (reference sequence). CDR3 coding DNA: TGCGCCAGCGGGGGACAGCTCTCTGGAAACACCATATATTTT. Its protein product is CASGGQLSGNTIYF.

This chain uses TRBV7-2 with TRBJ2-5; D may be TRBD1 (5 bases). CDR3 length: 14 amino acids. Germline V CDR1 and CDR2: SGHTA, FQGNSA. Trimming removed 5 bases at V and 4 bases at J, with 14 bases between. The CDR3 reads CASSPLPGPETQYF. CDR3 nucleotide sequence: TGTGCCAGCAGCCCCCTTCCAGGGCCAGAGACCCAGTACTTC.

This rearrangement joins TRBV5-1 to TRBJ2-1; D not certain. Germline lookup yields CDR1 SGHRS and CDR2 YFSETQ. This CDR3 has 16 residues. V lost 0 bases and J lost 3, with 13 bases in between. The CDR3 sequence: CASSLASTTNYNEQFF. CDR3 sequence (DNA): TGCGCCAGCAGCTTGGCCTCTACCACTAACTACAATGAGCAGTTCTTC.

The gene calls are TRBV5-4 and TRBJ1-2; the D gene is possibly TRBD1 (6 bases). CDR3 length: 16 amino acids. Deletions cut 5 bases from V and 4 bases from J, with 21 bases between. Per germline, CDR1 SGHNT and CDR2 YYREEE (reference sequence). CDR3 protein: CASRPRQEAFSYGYTF. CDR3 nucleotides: TGTGCCAGCAGACCTCGACAGGAGGCGTTCAGCTATGGCTACACCTTC.

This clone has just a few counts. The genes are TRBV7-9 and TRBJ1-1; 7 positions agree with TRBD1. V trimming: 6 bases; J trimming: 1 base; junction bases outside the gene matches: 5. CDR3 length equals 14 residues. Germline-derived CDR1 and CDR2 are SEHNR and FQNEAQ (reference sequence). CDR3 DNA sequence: TGTGCCAGCAGACGTCAGGGGGGGAACACTGAAGCTTTCTTT. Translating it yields CASRRQGGNTEAFF.

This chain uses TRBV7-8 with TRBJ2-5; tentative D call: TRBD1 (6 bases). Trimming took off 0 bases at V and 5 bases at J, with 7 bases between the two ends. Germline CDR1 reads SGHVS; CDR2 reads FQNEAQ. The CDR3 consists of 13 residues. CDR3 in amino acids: CASSLARGETQYF. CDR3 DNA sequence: TGTGCCAGCAGCTTAGCTAGGGGGGAGACCCAGTACTTC.

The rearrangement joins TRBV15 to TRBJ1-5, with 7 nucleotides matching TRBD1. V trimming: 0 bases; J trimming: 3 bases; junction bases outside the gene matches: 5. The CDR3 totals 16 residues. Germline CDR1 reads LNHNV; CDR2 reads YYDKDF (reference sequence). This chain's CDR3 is CATSRERDSFNQPQHF. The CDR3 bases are TGTGCCACCAGCAGAGAGAGGGACAGTTTCAATCAGCCCCAGCATTTT.

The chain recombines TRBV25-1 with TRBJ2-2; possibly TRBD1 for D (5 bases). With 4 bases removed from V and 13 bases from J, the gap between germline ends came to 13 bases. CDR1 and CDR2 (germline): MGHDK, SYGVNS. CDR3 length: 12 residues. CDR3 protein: CASSAQGTGLFF. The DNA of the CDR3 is TGTGCCAGCAGTGCCCAGGGAACGGGGCTGTTTTTT.

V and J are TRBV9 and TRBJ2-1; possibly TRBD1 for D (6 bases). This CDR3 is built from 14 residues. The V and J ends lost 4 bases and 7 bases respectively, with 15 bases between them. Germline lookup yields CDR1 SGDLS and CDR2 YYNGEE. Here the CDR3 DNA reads TGTGCCAGCAGCCCCCGGACAGCCAGGAATGAGCAGTTCTTC. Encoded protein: CASSPRTARNEQFF.